Each of the 27 T cell receptor beta chains below was sequenced from the same sample in a study of T-cell memory formation after mild COVID-19. TCRdb ran MiXCR on the 5' RACE reads and lists one entry per CDR3 protein. The sample yields roughly 450,000 distinct CDR3 sequences, approximately 19% seen once. Sequencing was carried out using PBMCs or a T cell subset sorted from them (not recorded which). These receptors were collected from a young man who had mild COVID-19 (a few samples of this study predate the infection). Cell type and time point are not known.

CDR3 loop: CASTSRGTGAYNEQFF. CDR3 coding DNA: TGTGCCAGCACCTCCCGTGGGACAGGGGCCTACAATGAGCAGTTCTTC. The chain has TRBV7-9 and TRBJ2-1, with 10 bases aligning to TRBD1. CDR1 and CDR2 (germline): SEHNR, FQNEAQ (reference sequence). The CDR3 has 16 amino acids. The V gene end was trimmed by 7 bases and the J gene end by 2 bases; junction bases not matched to a gene: 8.

This sequence joins TRBV20-1 and TRBJ2-3, with D uncertain. The germline V gene encodes CDR1 DFQATT and CDR2 SNEGSKA (reference sequence). Deletions cut 7 bases from V and 0 bases from J, with 11 bases between. This CDR3 comprises 13 residues. DNA of the CDR3: TGCAGTGTGGCATACCCTAGCACAGATACGCAGTATTTT. This codes for CSVAYPSTDTQYF.

The CDR3 here is CASSSYRGLWGYTF. The CDR3 coding sequence is TGTGCCAGCAGTTCGTACAGGGGGCTCTGGGGCTACACCTTC. V and J are TRBV27 and TRBJ1-2; TRBD1 matches 9 bases. The CDR3 loop spans 14 amino acids. V gave up 4 bases and J gave up 8 bases; unmatched junction bases: 8. Germline V CDR1 and CDR2: MNHEY, SMNVEV (reference sequence).

A few counts support this clonotype. V and J are TRBV10-3 and TRBJ2-1; 7 bases agree with TRBD1. V shed 2 bases, J shed 2 bases, and the junction held 15 bases outside the gene matches. Germline V gene data show CDR1 as ENHRY and CDR2 as SYGVKD. There are 19 residues in the CDR3. The CDR3 DNA reads TGTGCCATCAGTGAGATCATCAACCCGAGGGGGCGAGCCTACAATGAGCAGTTCTTC. Protein: CAISEIINPRGRAYNEQFF.

The sample holds a few counts of this clonotype. The V gene is TRBV27, the J gene TRBJ2-1, with TRBD2 matching 11 bases. CDR3 length equals 16 residues. Germline CDR1 is MNHEY and CDR2 is SMNVEV (reference sequence). The trim removed 6 bases at V and 4 bases at J, leaving 8 bases unmatched. The CDR3 sequence is CASSSSGGAGYNEQFF. CDR3 nucleotides: TGTGCCAGCAGCAGTAGCGGGGGGGCTGGGTACAATGAGCAGTTCTTC.

V is TRBV27 and J is TRBJ2-1; no reliable D call. V was cut by 2 bases and J by 2 bases, with 10 bases left in between. The CDR3 runs 15 residues. Germline loops: CDR1 MNHEY, CDR2 SMNVEV (reference sequence). The CDR3 DNA reads TGTGCCAGCAGTTTAGCGGAGCCAACCTACAATGAGCAGTTCTTC. Translated, it gives CASSLAEPTYNEQFF.

The gene calls are TRBV2 and TRBJ2-7, with D maybe TRBD2 (6 bases). This CDR3 comprises 14 residues. Trimming cost V 4 bases and J 0 bases, with 10 bases left between them. Germline loops: CDR1 SNHLY, CDR2 FYNNEI. CDR3 DNA sequence: TGTGCCAGCAGTGGGGACTGGCGCTCCTACGAGCAGTACTTC. It codes for CASSGDWRSYEQYF.

This chain connects TRBV5-1 to TRBJ1-5; D ambiguous. V was cut by 2 bases and J by 4 bases, with 13 bases left in between. The germline gives CDR1 SGHRS, CDR2 YFSETQ. The CDR3 has 15 residues. The CDR3 reads CASSLSSSENQPQHF. The CDR3 region has the DNA TGCGCCAGCAGCTTATCCTCCAGTGAGAATCAGCCCCAGCATTTT.

The rearrangement links TRBV24-1 to TRBJ2-3, with TRBD1 identical over 7 bases. Trimming took 12 bases from V and 2 from J; bases not matched to a gene: 4. CDR1 and CDR2 from the germline V gene are KGHDR and SFDVKD. This CDR3 comprises 12 residues. The CDR3 nucleotides are TGTGCCGCCGGACAGGACACAGATACGCAGTATTTT. Translation gives CAAGQDTDTQYF.

This clonotype was seen only a few times. The rearrangement joins TRBV7-8 to TRBJ1-1; no definite D call. Trimming stripped 1 base from V and 7 bases from J, with 4 bases between. Germline loops: CDR1 SGHVS, CDR2 FQNEAQ. This CDR3 comprises 11 residues. DNA of the CDR3: TGTGCCAGCAGCTTAGAGCGTGAAGCTTTCTTT. This sequence encodes CASSLEREAFF.

V and J are TRBV5-5 and TRBJ1-1; a possible D gene is TRBD1 (6 bases). The V end lost 1 base, the J end lost 5 bases, and 18 bases lay between the germline ends. This CDR3 contains 16 residues. Germline lookup yields CDR1 SGHKS and CDR2 YYEKEE (reference sequence). The CDR3 DNA reads TGTGCCAGCAGCTTGAAGACAGGAGGAGAACGGACTGAAGCTTTCTTT. This sequence encodes CASSLKTGGERTEAFF.

The chain has TRBV4-2 and TRBJ1-4; D call uncertain. Germline loops: CDR1 LGHNA, CDR2 YNFKEQ. The length of the CDR3 is 14 residues. Trimming left V 2 bases short and J 4 bases short, with 8 bases between. The CDR3 protein is CASSQQEINEKLFF. The CDR3 DNA sequence: TGTGCCAGCAGCCAACAGGAGATTAATGAAAAACTGTTTTTT.

This clonotype showed up just a few times. The chain is built from TRBV12-3 or TRBV12-4 and TRBJ1-2; no firm D call. The CDR3 is 16 amino acids. Trimming cost V 2 bases and J 3 bases, with 16 bases left between them. CDR3 in amino acids: CASSLSYSYTHYGYTF. For the CDR3, the DNA is TGTGCCAGCAGTTTAAGTTATAGTTACACACACTATGGCTACACCTTC.

This clonotype was seen more than once but under ten times. The gene calls are TRBV19 and TRBJ2-7; D is unresolved. Trimming took off 1 base at V and 2 bases at J, with 6 bases between the two ends. This CDR3 is 13 amino acids long. The V gene's germline CDR1 is LNHDA and CDR2 SQIVND (reference sequence). The CDR3 sequence is CASSIGRPYEQYF. In nucleotides, the CDR3 is TGTGCCAGTAGTATAGGAAGGCCCTACGAGCAGTACTTC.

The V gene is TRBV3-1, the J gene TRBJ2-1; D ambiguous. The CDR3 totals 13 residues. With 1 base removed from V and 10 bases from J, the gap between germline ends came to 11 bases. The germline V gene has CDR1 LGHDT and CDR2 YNNKEL (reference sequence). The CDR3 nucleotides read TGTGCCAGCAGCCAAGGGAGCGCGAGGGAGCAGTTCTTC. It specifies CASSQGSAREQFF.

This clonotype was observed a few times. The rearrangement links TRBV6-6 to TRBJ1-1; D uncertain. Germline CDR1 MNHNY, CDR2 SVGAGI (reference sequence). CDR3 size: 15 residues. Deletions cut 0 bases from V and 4 bases from J, with 12 bases between. The chain's CDR3 is CASSYSLGWSTEAFF. The DNA of the CDR3 is TGTGCCAGCAGTTACTCTTTGGGGTGGAGCACTGAAGCTTTCTTT.

This clonotype occurred many times. V and J are TRBV29-1 and TRBJ2-3, with 8 positions matching TRBD2. Losses at the gene ends were 7 bases for V and 2 bases for J; bases not matched to a gene: 8. Germline V gene data show CDR1 as SQVTM and CDR2 as ANQGSEA. The length of the CDR3 is 14 residues. CDR3 sequence (DNA): TGCAGCGCACGAGCGGGGGCCTTCACAGATACGCAGTATTTT. Translated, it gives CSARAGAFTDTQYF.

This clonotype was seen a handful of times. The rearrangement joins TRBV3-1 to TRBJ2-5; TRBD1 agrees at 10 bases. V was clipped by 4 bases and J by 2 bases; unmatched bases: 4. The germline CDR1 and CDR2 sequences are LGHDT and YNNKEL (reference sequence). This CDR3 is 15 amino acids long. The CDR3 region has the DNA TGTGCCAGCAGCCTAATGGGACAGGGGCAAGAGACCCAGTACTTC. Translation gives CASSLMGQGQETQYF.

This sequence joins TRBV18 and TRBJ2-7; D is perhaps TRBD1 (5 bases). The germline CDR1 and CDR2 sequences are KGHSH and LQKENI. The CDR3 is 14 amino acids. Trimming left V 0 bases short and J 3 bases short, with 9 bases between. The CDR3 sequence is CASSPPDKYYEQYF. For the CDR3, the DNA is TGTGCCAGCTCACCACCGGACAAATACTACGAGCAGTACTTC.

This clonotype has a handful of counts. The CDR3 DNA is TGCAGTCTTGGCGGGCCTAGCACAGATACGCAGTATTTT. As protein: CSLGGPSTDTQYF. The chain employs TRBV20-1 and TRBJ2-3; maybe TRBD2 (5 bases). The germline gives CDR1 DFQATT, CDR2 SNEGSKA (reference sequence). V lost 8 bases and J lost 0, with 12 bases in between. This CDR3 is built from 13 residues.

This clonotype came up many times. This chain links TRBV28 with TRBJ2-5; the match to TRBD2 covers 11 bases. The CDR3 totals 15 residues. The V and J ends lost 6 bases and 0 bases, in that order; junction bases with no gene match: 3. The germline CDR1 and CDR2 sequences are MDHEN and SYDVKM. CDR3 region: CASRPTSGDQETQYF. The DNA for the CDR3 is TGTGCCAGCAGACCGACTAGCGGGGACCAAGAGACCCAGTACTTC.

This clonotype showed up just a few times. This sequence joins TRBV6-1 and TRBJ1-1; perhaps TRBD1 as D (5 bases). Trimming took off 2 bases at V and 6 bases at J, with 10 bases between the two ends. The CDR3 consists of 13 residues. Germline CDR1 reads MNHNS; CDR2 reads SASEGT. In DNA, the CDR3 is TGTGCCAGCAGTGAAAGGCCAGGGTCTGAAGCTTTCTTT. This encodes CASSERPGSEAFF.

This clonotype was found a few times. The chain carries TRBV9 and TRBJ2-3; D possibly uses TRBD1 or TRBD2 (5 bases each). The germline gives CDR1 SGDLS, CDR2 YYNGEE. V lost 4 bases to trimming and J lost 1 base, with 10 bases between them. This CDR3 has 14 residues. CDR3 sequence reads: CASSTGDGTDTQYF. As DNA, the CDR3 is TGTGCCAGCAGCACCGGGGACGGCACAGATACGCAGTATTTT. Using reference TRBV9 and TRBJ2-3 for the parts outside the CDR3, the full variable domain is DSGVTQTPKHLITATGQRVTLRCSPRSGDLSVYWYQQSLDQGLQFLIQYYNGEERAKGNILERFSAQQFPDLHSELNLSSLELGDSALYFCASSTGDGTDTQYFGPGTRLTVL.

This chain uses TRBV5-1 with TRBJ2-2; tentative D call: TRBD1 (6 bases). V shed 0 bases and J shed 0 bases, with 9 bases lying between them. CDR1 SGHRS and CDR2 YFSETQ come from the germline V gene. The CDR3 is 16 residues long. The CDR3: CASSLEQGSNTGELFF. Here the CDR3 DNA reads TGCGCCAGCAGCTTGGAACAGGGTTCGAACACCGGGGAGCTGTTTTTT.

This clonotype was observed a few times. The chain joins TRBV2 to TRBJ1-1; TRBD1 is a possible D gene (6 bases). Germline V CDR1 and CDR2: SNHLY, FYNNEI. Deletions cut 8 bases from V and 6 bases from J, with 19 bases between. This CDR3 comprises 14 residues. The CDR3 DNA reads as TGTGCCAGCGTATACCCAGGGGAGTCTTCTGAAGCTTTCTTT. Translating gives CASVYPGESSEAFF.

On this clonotype itself: Just one base apart from a much larger clone, this may be a read error. This chain uses TRBV5-1 with TRBJ2-5; 10 nucleotides align to TRBD1. The CDR3 is 14 amino acids. Germline V gene sequence: CDR1 SGHRS, CDR2 YFSETQ. The CDR3 coding sequence is TGCGCCAGCAGCCCGGGACAGGGGCAAGAGACCAAGTACTTC. Encoded protein: CASSPGQGQETKYF.

The V call is TRBV5-4, the J call TRBJ1-1; perhaps TRBD1 as D (5 bases). This CDR3 spans 12 amino acids. V gave up 7 bases and J gave up 4 bases, with 11 bases separating them. The germline V gene encodes CDR1 SGHNT and CDR2 YYREEE (reference sequence). The CDR3 loop is CASGLDSTEAFF. The CDR3 region has the DNA TGTGCCAGCGGGTTAGACAGCACTGAAGCTTTCTTT.